These T cell receptor beta chains were read from a single sample in a study of CD8 T cells in Susac syndrome. TCRdb re-called the immunoSEQ multiplex PCR reads with MiXCR, one entry per CDR3 protein. The sample gives some 120,000 distinct CDR3 sequences, about 94% of which show up once; 0.065% to 0.1% is in the top ten. Material for sequencing was CD4+ T cells from PBMCs. The receptor set was obtained from a human donor in good health. The CDR3 runs from the conserved cysteine through the conserved F or W. A D gene is named only where the DNA matches it firmly. A row's size may be missing; if present it is once, few, many or a size class.

TRBD2,TRBJ2-1,once,TRBV5-1,CASSLGLAADSYNEQFF,TGCGCCAGCAGCTTGGGGCTAGCGGCGGATTCCTACAATGAGCAGTTCTTC
.,TRBJ2-7,once,TRBV7-9,CASTSSGTAIHEQYF,TGTGCCAGCACGTCCTCCGGGACCGCAATCCACGAGCAGTACTTC
TRBD1,TRBJ1-1,.,TRBV18,CASSQRGQWTEAFF,TGTGCCAGCTCACAGAGGGGACAGTGGACTGAAGCTTTCTTT
.,TRBJ2-1,.,TRBV30,CAWSVVRGIRVYEQFF,TGTGCCTGGAGTGTAGTTCGCGGGATCAGAGTCTATGAGCAGTTCTTC
TRBD2,TRBJ2-3,.,TRBV6-1,CASSTTSGRSDTQYF,TGTGCCAGCAGTACGACTAGCGGGAGGTCAGATACGCAGTATTTT
.,TRBJ2-2,once,TRBV5-4,CASGEGIRDTGELFF,TGTGCCAGCGGCGAGGGGATAAGGGACACCGGGGAGCTGTTTTTT
.,TRBJ1-2,.,TRBV3-1,CASSQVPANYGYTF,TGTGCCAGCAGCCAAGTACCAGCTAACTATGGCTACACCTTC
.,TRBJ1-1,.,TRBV12-3/TRBV12-4,CASSFAGKAFF,TGTGCCAGCAGTTTCGCAGGGAAAGCTTTCTTT
.,TRBJ2-7,.,TRBV7-9,CASSLGQNNYEQYF,TGTGCCAGCAGCTTAGGACAGAATAACTACGAGCAGTACTTC
.,TRBJ1-1,.,TRBV11-3,CASSRTGGAEAFF,TGTGCCAGCAGCCGAACGGGTGGCGCTGAAGCTTTCTTT
TRBD2,TRBJ2-5,.,TRBV19,CASSIGRASGRAYQETQYF,TGTGCCAGTAGTATAGGAAGGGCTAGCGGGAGGGCCTACCAAGAGACCCAGTACTTC
.,TRBJ1-4,.,TRBV6-6,CASTPRGTNEKLFF,TGTGCCAGCACTCCCAGGGGCACTAATGAAAAACTGTTTTTT
TRBD2,TRBJ2-7,.,TRBV20-1,CSASALAVSDYEQYF,TGCAGTGCTAGTGCCCTAGCGGTGTCGGACTACGAGCAGTACTTC
.,TRBJ2-1,.,TRBV7-9,CASSFGRTRDNEQFF,TGTGCCAGCAGCTTTGGCAGGACAAGGGACAATGAGCAGTTCTTC
TRBD2,TRBJ2-7,.,TRBV2,CASSGNWTSGYEQYF,TGTGCCAGCAGCGGAAACTGGACTAGCGGCTACGAGCAGTACTTC
.,TRBJ1-1,.,TRBV6-2/TRBV6-3,CASSSGQNTEAFF,TGTGCCAGCAGTTCCGGACAAAACACTGAAGCTTTCTTT